Below are 13 T cell receptor beta chains sequenced from a single sample in a study of cytomegalovirus exposure and HLA in healthy donors. The PCR was carried out with 60 Vbeta primers and 13 Jbeta primers. Produced via immunoSEQ multiplex PCR; TCRdb's table is partial and in-frame only. The profile shows tens of thousands of clones, approximately 78% of them singletons. Sequencing input: PBMCs. These receptors were taken from a female donor in good health and CMV-seronegative.

The chain couples TRBV4-2 to TRBJ2-1, with TRBD2 matching over 10 bases. In germline, CDR1 is LGHNA, CDR2 YNFKEQ. The CDR3 is made up of 17 amino acids. Trimming at V came to 4 bases and at J to 7 bases, leaving 13 bases not matched to a gene. This CDR3 reads CASSPIIVLAGRNEQFF. The CDR3 DNA is TGTGCCAGCAGCCCAATAATTGTACTAGCGGGGAGGAATGAGCAGTTCTTC.

The genes are TRBV5-4 and TRBJ2-5, with D maybe TRBD2 (7 bases). V was trimmed by 5 bases and J by 2 bases, leaving 16 bases between them. The CDR3 has 15 amino acids. The germline CDR1 and CDR2 sequences are SGHNT and YYREEE (reference sequence). CDR3: CASRMGGARQETQYF. Here the CDR3 DNA reads TGTGCCAGCAGAATGGGGGGGGCAAGACAAGAGACCCAGTACTTC.

The chain links TRBV6-1 to TRBJ2-1, with 11 bases fitting TRBD1. CDR1 and CDR2 (germline): MNHNS, SASEGT. The length of the CDR3 is 18 residues. Trimming removed 0 bases from V and 7 bases from J; junction bases left unmatched: 11. DNA of the CDR3: TGTGCCAGCAGTGAAGCGAGATCCGGGACAGGGGGTCGTAATGAGCAGTTCTTC. Amino acid sequence: CASSEARSGTGGRNEQFF.

The rearrangement links TRBV18 to TRBJ2-6; 8 bases fit TRBD1. The junction had 10 bases not matched to a gene; V was cut back by 4 bases and J by 2 bases. Germline assignment: CDR1 KGHSH and CDR2 LQKENI. This CDR3 contains 18 residues. The CDR3 DNA reads as TGTGCCAGCTCACGTTTCGACGCGACAGGGGCTGGGGCCAACGTCCTGACTTTC. This sequence encodes CASSRFDATGAGANVLTF.

This clone showed up just a few times. The chain uses TRBV18 and TRBJ1-1; TRBD1 matches at 8 bases. This CDR3 is built from 15 residues. CDR1 is KGHSH, CDR2 LQKENI, per germline. The J segment lost 1 base and the V segment lost 4 bases, leaving 5 bases of the junction unmatched. DNA for the CDR3: TGTGCCAGCTCACTAGGACAGGGACCGAACACTGAAGCTTTCTTT. Encoded protein: CASSLGQGPNTEAFF. Full variable domain (remainder filled in from reference TRBV18 and TRBJ1-1): NAGVMQNPRHLVRRRGQEARLRCSPMKGHSHVYWYRQLPEEGLKFMVYLQKENIIDESGMPKERFSAEFPKEGPSILRIQQVVRGDSAAYFCASSLGQGPNTEAFFGQGTRLTVV.

This clone was detected a few times. The chain carries TRBV6-5 and TRBJ1-6; D call uncertain. The germline V and J ends were trimmed by 4 bases and 5 bases, with 9 bases remaining between them. The CDR3 is 14 amino acids. In germline, CDR1 is MNHEY, CDR2 SVGAGI. The DNA of the CDR3 is TGTGCCAGCAGTTTTGGGCAGGATAATTCACCCCTCCACTTT. The encoded protein is CASSFGQDNSPLHF.

CDR3: CASSLGQGLRNEQFF. In DNA form, the CDR3 reads TGTGCCAGCAGCTTGGGACAGGGACTGAGAAATGAGCAGTTCTTC. The rearrangement joins TRBV11-2 to TRBJ2-1; the match to TRBD1 covers 9 bases. This CDR3 comprises 15 residues. V lost 3 bases, J lost 7 bases, and 7 bases stayed unmatched. Germline V gene data show CDR1 as SGHAT and CDR2 as FQNNGV.

V and J are TRBV2 and TRBJ1-2; D gene ambiguous. CDR1 is SNHLY and CDR2 is FYNNEI in the germline V gene. V was shortened by 4 bases and J by 1 base, with 10 bases between the two germline ends. This CDR3 has 14 residues. CDR3 nucleotides: TGTGCCAGCAGTGGTGAGGGCGGTAACTATGGCTACACCTTC. Translation: CASSGEGGNYGYTF.

The chain recombines TRBV2 with TRBJ1-5; no definite D call. This CDR3 contains 16 residues. The germline CDR1 and CDR2 sequences are SNHLY and FYNNEI. The V end was cut by 3 bases, the J end by 3 bases, with 15 bases between. The DNA of the CDR3 is TGTGCCAGCAGTGACTTCCTAATTTATAACAATCAGCCCCAGCATTTT. Its translation is CASSDFLIYNNQPQHF. Looking up the rest from reference TRBV2 and TRBJ1-5 gives the full variable domain: EPEVTQTPSHQVTQMGQEVILRCVPISNHLYFYWYRQILGQKVEFLVSFYNNEISEKSEIFDDQFSVERPDGSNFTLKIRSTKLEDSAMYFCASSDFLIYNNQPQHFGDGTRLSIL.

The V and J genes are TRBV2 and TRBJ1-4, with 8 bases lining up with TRBD1. The CDR3 spans 14 residues. V lost 7 bases and J lost 10; bases outside the gene matches: 11. Germline-derived CDR1 and CDR2 are SNHLY and FYNNEI. CDR3 sequence (DNA): TGTGCCAGCAATTTCAGGGGGCAGGACGGAAAACTGTTTTTT. This sequence encodes CASNFRGQDGKLFF.

J is TRBJ1-2 and V is TRBV29-1; a possible D gene is TRBD1 (5 bases). Trimming pared 7 bases from V and 3 bases from J, leaving 12 bases between. Germline CDR1 SQVTM, CDR2 ANQGSEA. The CDR3 runs 12 residues. The CDR3 region is CSALGGDYGYTF. The CDR3 DNA follows: TGCAGCGCCCTTGGAGGGGACTATGGCTACACCTTC.

This chain links TRBV19 with TRBJ2-6; unclear D gene. The CDR3 sequence is 14 residues long. Germline assignment: CDR1 LNHDA and CDR2 SQIVND (reference sequence). With 6 bases removed from V and 4 bases from J, the gap between germline ends came to 10 bases. The CDR3 protein is CASSSPPGANVLTF. CDR3 nucleotides: TGTGCCAGTAGCTCCCCCCCCGGGGCCAACGTCCTGACTTTC.

The chain employs TRBV30 and TRBJ1-6; D is unclear. Germline V lookup: CDR1 GTSNPN, CDR2 SVGIG (reference sequence). V shed 3 bases and J shed 10 bases, with 13 bases lying between them. The CDR3 is 13 amino acids. The DNA for the CDR3 is TGTGCCTGGAGCAAGGAGAGTTACTCACCCCTCCACTTT. This codes for CAWSKESYSPLHF.